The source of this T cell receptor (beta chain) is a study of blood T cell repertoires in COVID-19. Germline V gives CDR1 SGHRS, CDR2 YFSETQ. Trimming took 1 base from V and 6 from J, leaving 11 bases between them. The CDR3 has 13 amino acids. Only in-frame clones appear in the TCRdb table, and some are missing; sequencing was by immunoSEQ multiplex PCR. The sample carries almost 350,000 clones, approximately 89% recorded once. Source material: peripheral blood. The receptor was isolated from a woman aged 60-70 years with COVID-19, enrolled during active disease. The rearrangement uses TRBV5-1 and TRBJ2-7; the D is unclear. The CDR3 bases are TGCGCCAGCAGCTTGTCGACACCGCCCGAGCAGTACTTC. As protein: CASSLSTPPEQYF.